The 8 T cell receptor beta chains listed next were all sequenced from one sample in a study of identical twins. TCRdb re-called the 5' RACE reads through MiXCR, storing one row per CDR3 protein. The sample lists 450,000 to 600,000 distinct CDR3 sequences; under 25% were seen once. The same sample was also studied in work on yellow fever vaccine responses in identical twins.

The sequencing input was CD4+ T cells sorted from blood. These receptors were obtained from a woman aged 18-30 years in good health.

This clonotype has ten or more counts. V usage is TRBV15 and J usage is TRBJ2-1; TRBD2 matches at 13 bases. Germline-derived CDR1 and CDR2 are LNHNV and YYDKDF (reference sequence). With V trimmed by 3 bases and J by 6 bases, 2 bases remained unmatched. This CDR3 spans 15 amino acids. Here the CDR3 reads CATSSGLAGVNEQFF. The CDR3 DNA follows: TGTGCCACCAGCAGTGGACTAGCGGGGGTCAATGAGCAGTTCTTC.

The V call is TRBV24-1, the J call TRBJ1-5; D unresolved. CDR3 length equals 13 residues. Germline V gene lookup returns CDR1 KGHDR and CDR2 SFDVKD. V was shortened by 6 bases and J by 5 bases, with 10 bases between the two germline ends. The CDR3 DNA reads TGTGCCACCAGTCTTGCCGGAGATCAGCCCCAGCATTTT. The encoded protein is CATSLAGDQPQHF.

The gene calls are TRBV24-1 and TRBJ2-1, with a possible D match to TRBD2 (6 bases). Trimming removed 4 bases from V and 2 bases from J, with 11 bases in between. The CDR3 runs to 15 residues. Germline-derived CDR1 and CDR2 are KGHDR and SFDVKD. CDR3 bases: TGTGCCACCAGTGACCCAGCGGGCACCTACAATGAGCAGTTCTTC. It is translated as CATSDPAGTYNEQFF.

The V and J genes are TRBV25-1 and TRBJ2-1; no clear D gene. This CDR3 spans 16 amino acids. Deletions cut 3 bases from V and 4 bases from J, with 16 bases between. Per the germline V gene, CDR1 is MGHDK and CDR2 is SYGVNS. The CDR3 here is CASSDTVGSRYNEQFF. The CDR3 DNA follows: TGTGCCAGCAGTGACACTGTAGGGTCACGGTACAATGAGCAGTTCTTC.

The gene calls are TRBV6-6 and TRBJ2-4, with unresolved D. In germline, CDR1 is MNHNY, CDR2 SVGAGI (reference sequence). V dropped 2 bases and J dropped 2 bases, with 10 bases sitting between them. The CDR3 runs 15 residues. The chain's CDR3 is CASSYPRRSKNIQYF. The CDR3 DNA follows: TGTGCCAGCAGTTACCCCCGCAGGTCCAAAAACATTCAGTACTTC.

V is TRBV5-5 and J is TRBJ1-5, with no clear D. The CDR3 totals 16 residues. Germline V CDR1 and CDR2: SGHKS, YYEKEE (reference sequence). Trimming pared 0 bases from V and 6 bases from J, leaving 16 bases between. The CDR3 nucleotides are TGTGCCAGCAGCTTGGCCTTCGGAGAATGGGGTCAGCCCCAGCATTTT. Amino acid sequence: CASSLAFGEWGQPQHF.

This clonotype was picked up a small number of times. The gene calls are TRBV6-5 and TRBJ1-6; D is perhaps TRBD1 (6 bases). V lost 2 bases, J lost 5 bases, and 10 bases lay in between. CDR1 and CDR2 from the germline V gene are MNHEY and SVGAGI. There are 15 residues in the CDR3. The CDR3 DNA sequence: TGTGCCAGCAGTTACGGACAGACTAATAATTCACCCCTCCACTTT. Translated: CASSYGQTNNSPLHF.

The chain carries TRBV7-2 and TRBJ2-7; no clear D. Germline assignment: CDR1 SGHTA and CDR2 FQGNSA. V dropped 1 base and J dropped 3 bases, with 10 bases sitting between them. CDR3 length: 14 amino acids. Here the CDR3 DNA reads TGTGCCAGCAGCTTAGGAGGTATGGGCTACGAGCAGTACTTC. Its protein product is CASSLGGMGYEQYF.